This TCR beta chain appears in the sequencing data of a study of radiotherapy plus CTLA-4 blockade in lung cancer. Concerning this clone: Its antigen is unidentified.

Notes on the study in general: Clones derived from tumor TCRs expanded in blood after radiotherapy plus ipilimumab. How blood T cell clones changed early, along with interferon-beta, reportedly forecast response best.

The CDR3 has 19 residues. The germline CDR1 and CDR2 sequences are LNHDA and SQIVND (reference sequence). Losses at the gene ends were 3 bases for V and 6 bases for J; bases not matched to a gene: 11. Libraries were prepared by immunoSEQ multiplex PCR; TCRdb keeps only in-frame clonotypes and omits some of them. The repertoire consists of 55,000 to 80,000 clones, with roughly 80% occurring once and the leading ten covering roughly 7%. The V and J genes are TRBV19 and TRBJ2-1; 16 nucleotides match TRBD2. This specimen was peripheral blood, taken from a patient treated with radiotherapy plus ipilimumab. This TCR was recovered from a human donor with non-small cell lung cancer who had a complete response to radiotherapy plus ipilimumab. The CDR3 region has the DNA TGTGCCAGTAGTATGGGGAGGGGACTAGCGGGAGGGCCTCTCAATGAGCAGTTCTTC. As protein: CASSMGRGLAGGPLNEQFF.